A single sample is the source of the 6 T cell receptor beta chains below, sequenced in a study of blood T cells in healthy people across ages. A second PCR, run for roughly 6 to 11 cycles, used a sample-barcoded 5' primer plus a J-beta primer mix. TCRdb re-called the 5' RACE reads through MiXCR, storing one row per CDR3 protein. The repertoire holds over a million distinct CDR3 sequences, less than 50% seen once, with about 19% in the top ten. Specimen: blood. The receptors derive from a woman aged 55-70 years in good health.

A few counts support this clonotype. CDR3 loop: CASNPLAVTDTQYF. CDR3 DNA sequence: TGTGCCAGCAACCCCCTAGCAGTCACAGATACGCAGTATTTT. The V call is TRBV12-3 or TRBV12-4, the J call TRBJ2-3; maybe TRBD2 (5 bases). The V end lost 7 bases, the J end lost 2 bases, and 13 bases lay between the germline ends. The CDR3 length is 14 residues.

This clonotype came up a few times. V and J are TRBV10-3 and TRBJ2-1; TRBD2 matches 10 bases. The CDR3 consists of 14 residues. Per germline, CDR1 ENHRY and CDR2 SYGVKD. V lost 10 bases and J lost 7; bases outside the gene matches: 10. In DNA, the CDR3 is TGTGCCAGTAGAACCTCAGCGGGGGGGAATGAGCAGTTCTTC. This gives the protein CASRTSAGGNEQFF.

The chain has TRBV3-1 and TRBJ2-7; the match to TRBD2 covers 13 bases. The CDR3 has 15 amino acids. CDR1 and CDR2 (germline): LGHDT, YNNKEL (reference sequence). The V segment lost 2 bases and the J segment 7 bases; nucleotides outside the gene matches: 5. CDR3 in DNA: TGTGCCAGCAGCCAACGGACTAGCGGGAGCCGGGAGCAGTACTTC. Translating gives CASSQRTSGSREQYF.

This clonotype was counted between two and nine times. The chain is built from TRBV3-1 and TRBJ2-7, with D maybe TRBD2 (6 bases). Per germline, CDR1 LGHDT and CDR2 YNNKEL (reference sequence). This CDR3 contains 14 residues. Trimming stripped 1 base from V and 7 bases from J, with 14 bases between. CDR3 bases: TGTGCCAGCAGCCAAGTAGGCGGGACGGGAGAGCAGTACTTC. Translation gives CASSQVGGTGEQYF.

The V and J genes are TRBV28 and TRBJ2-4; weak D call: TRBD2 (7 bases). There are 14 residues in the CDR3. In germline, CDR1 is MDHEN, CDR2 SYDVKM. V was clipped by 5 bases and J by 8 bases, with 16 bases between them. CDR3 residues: CASSVGGGLDIQYF. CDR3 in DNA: TGTGCCAGCAGTGTTGGGGGGGGCTTGGACATTCAGTACTTC. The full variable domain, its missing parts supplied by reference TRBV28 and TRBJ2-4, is DVKVTQSSRYLVKRTGEKVFLECVQDMDHENMFWYRQDPGLGLRLIYFSYDVKMKEKGDIPEGYSVSREKKERFSLILESASTNQTSMYLCASSVGGGLDIQYFGAGTRLSVL.

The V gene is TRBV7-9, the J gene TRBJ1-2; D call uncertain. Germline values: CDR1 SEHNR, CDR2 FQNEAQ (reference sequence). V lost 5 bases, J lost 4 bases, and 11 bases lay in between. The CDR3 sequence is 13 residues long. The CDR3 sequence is CASSPTATYGYTF. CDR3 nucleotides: TGTGCCAGCAGCCCCACAGCTACCTATGGCTACACCTTC.